This T cell receptor beta chain was recovered during a study of T cell changes during pregnancy in multiple sclerosis (dated by TCRdb to the late 2010s). Some background on the complete study: Changes in the T cell repertoire over the course of pregnancy were examined in this study in women with multiple sclerosis.

V gives up 2 bases and J gives up 3 bases, and the segment between their germline ends measures 17 bases. CDR1 and CDR2, looked up from the germline V gene, are MNHNS and SASEGT. From its cysteine to its phenylalanine, the CDR3 spans 16 amino acids. Only CDR3 DNA remains: 48 bases, in frame from the first base. Points on this clone: This clone's antigen is unknown. The sample holds no much larger clone one base away, and base qualities are not on file.

Libraries were constructed by the immunoSEQ multiplex PCR assay. TCRdb's version of the immuneACCESS table is confined to in-frame rearrangements and falls short of the full clone set. An unresolved V gene accounts for under half of the shortfall where checked; the remainder is of unknown origin. The sample table holds about 67,000 clones, of which 91% were seen once. The biggest ten clones account for about 2.3% of the sample. The TCR sequence derives from a female donor with multiple sclerosis, enrolled in a pregnancy study. Here the chain combines TRBV6-1 and TRBJ2-7; tentative D gene TRBD1, with 5 bases matching. This specimen consisted of peripheral blood, obtained in the first trimester of pregnancy. In nucleotides, the sequence is TGTGCCAGCAGTGAAAATGGGGCAGGGCTGGTCTACGAGCAGTACTTC. It codes for CASSENGAGLVYEQYF.